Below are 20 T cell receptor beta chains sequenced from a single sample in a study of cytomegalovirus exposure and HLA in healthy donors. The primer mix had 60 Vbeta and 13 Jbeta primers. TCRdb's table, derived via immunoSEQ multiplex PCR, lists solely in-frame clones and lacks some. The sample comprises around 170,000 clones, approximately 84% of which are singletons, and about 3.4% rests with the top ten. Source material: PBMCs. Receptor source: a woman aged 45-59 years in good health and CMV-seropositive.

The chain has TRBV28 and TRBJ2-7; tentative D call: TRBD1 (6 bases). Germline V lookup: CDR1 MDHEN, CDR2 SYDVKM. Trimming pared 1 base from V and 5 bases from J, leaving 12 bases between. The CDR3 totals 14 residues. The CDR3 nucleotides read TGTGCCAGCAGTTTATTAGGGGGACCTAACGAGCAGTACTTC. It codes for CASSLLGGPNEQYF.

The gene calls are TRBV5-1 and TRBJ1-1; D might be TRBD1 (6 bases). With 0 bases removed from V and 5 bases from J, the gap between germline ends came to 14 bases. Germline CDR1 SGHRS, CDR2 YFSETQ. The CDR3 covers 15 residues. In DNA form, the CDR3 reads TGCGCCAGCAGCTTGGTTGAGGGGGAGGGTACTGAAGCTTTCTTT. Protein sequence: CASSLVEGEGTEAFF. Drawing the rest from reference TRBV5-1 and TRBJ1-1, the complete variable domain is KAGVTQTPRYLIKTRGQQVTLSCSPISGHRSVSWYQQTPGQGLQFLFEYFSETQRNKGNFPGRFSGRQFSNSRSEMNVSTLELGDSALYLCASSLVEGEGTEAFFGQGTRLTVV.

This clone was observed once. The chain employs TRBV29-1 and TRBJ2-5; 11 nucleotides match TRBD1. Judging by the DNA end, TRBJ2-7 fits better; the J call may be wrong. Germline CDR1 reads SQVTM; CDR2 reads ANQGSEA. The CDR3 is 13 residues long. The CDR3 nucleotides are TGCAGCGTTGAGGGGACAGGGGGCTACGAGCAGTACTTC. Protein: CSVEGTGGYEQYF.

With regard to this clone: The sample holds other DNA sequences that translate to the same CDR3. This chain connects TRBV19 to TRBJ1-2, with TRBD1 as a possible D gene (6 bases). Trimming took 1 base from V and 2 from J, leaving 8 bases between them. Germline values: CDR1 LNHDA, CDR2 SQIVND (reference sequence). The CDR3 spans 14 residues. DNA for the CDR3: TGTGCCAGTAGTATAGGCGGACAGAACTATGGCTACACCTTC. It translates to CASSIGGQNYGYTF.

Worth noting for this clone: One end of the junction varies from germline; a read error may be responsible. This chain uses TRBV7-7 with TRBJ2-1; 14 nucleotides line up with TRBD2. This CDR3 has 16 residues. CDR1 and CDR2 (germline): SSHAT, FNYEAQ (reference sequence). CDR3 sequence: CASSSSPGLAGAEQFF. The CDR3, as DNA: TGTGCTAGCAGCTCATCTCCGGGACTAGCGGGGGCTGAGCAGTTCTTC.

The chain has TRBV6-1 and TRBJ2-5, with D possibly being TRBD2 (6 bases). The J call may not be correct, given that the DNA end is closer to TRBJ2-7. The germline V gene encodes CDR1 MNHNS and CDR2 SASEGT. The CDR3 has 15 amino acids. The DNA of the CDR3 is TGTGCCAGCAGTGAAATAGGGGACTTCTCCTACGAGCAGTACTTC. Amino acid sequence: CASSEIGDFSYEQYF.

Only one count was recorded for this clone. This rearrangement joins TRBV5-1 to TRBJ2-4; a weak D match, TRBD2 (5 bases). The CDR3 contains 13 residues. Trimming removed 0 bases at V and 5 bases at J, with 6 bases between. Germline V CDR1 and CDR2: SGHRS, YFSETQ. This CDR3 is CASSLVGENIQYF. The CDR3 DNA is TGCGCCAGCAGCTTGGTCGGGGAAAACATTCAGTACTTC.

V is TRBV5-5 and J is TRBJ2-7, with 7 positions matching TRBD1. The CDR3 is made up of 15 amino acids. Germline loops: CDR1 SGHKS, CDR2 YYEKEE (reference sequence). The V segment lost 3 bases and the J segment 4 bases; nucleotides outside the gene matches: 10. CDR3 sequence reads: CASSSRDSTLYEQYF. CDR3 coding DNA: TGTGCCAGCAGCTCCCGGGACAGCACACTATACGAGCAGTACTTC.

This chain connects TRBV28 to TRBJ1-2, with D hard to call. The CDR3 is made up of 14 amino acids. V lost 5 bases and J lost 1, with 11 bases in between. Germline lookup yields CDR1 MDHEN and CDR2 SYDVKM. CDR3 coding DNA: TGTGCCAGCAGTCTCCTAACCGGTAACTATGGCTACACCTTC. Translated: CASSLLTGNYGYTF.

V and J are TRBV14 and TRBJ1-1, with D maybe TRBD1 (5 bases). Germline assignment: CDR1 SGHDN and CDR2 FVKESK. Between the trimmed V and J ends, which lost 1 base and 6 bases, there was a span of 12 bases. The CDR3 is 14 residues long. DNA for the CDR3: TGTGCCAGCAGCCAAGTACGGGGGGTCGCTGAAGCTTTCTTT. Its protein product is CASSQVRGVAEAFF.

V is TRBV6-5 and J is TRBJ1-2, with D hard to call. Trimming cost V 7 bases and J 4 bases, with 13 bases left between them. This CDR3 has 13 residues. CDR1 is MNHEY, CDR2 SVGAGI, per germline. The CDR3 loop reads CASTPRLTYGYTF. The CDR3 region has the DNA TGTGCCAGCACGCCCAGGCTGACCTATGGCTACACCTTC.

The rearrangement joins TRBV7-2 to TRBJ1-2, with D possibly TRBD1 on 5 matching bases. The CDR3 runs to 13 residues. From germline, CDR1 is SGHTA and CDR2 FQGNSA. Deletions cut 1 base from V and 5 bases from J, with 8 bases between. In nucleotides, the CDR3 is TGTGCCAGCAGCTTAGGACAGCGATATGGCTACACCTTC. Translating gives CASSLGQRYGYTF.

The CDR3 coding sequence is TGTGCCAGCAGCTCCCGGAGGGTTGTTCGGTTCGACTATGGCTACACCTTC. This translates into CASSSRRVVRFDYGYTF. V usage is TRBV7-2 and J usage is TRBJ1-2; D gene uncertain. There are 17 residues in the CDR3. Germline assignment: CDR1 SGHTA and CDR2 FQGNSA. The V end was cut by 4 bases, the J end by 3 bases, with 21 bases between.

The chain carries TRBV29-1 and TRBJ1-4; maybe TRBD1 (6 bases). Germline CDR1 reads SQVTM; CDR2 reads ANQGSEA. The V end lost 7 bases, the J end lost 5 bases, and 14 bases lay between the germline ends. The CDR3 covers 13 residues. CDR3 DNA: TGCAGCGCAGGGGCTGGTTTGAATGAAAAACTGTTTTTT. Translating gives CSAGAGLNEKLFF.

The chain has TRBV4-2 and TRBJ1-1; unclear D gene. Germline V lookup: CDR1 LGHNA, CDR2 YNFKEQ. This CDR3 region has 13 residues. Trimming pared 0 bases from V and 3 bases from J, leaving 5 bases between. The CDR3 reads CASSQEDYTEAFF. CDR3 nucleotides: TGTGCCAGCAGCCAAGAGGACTACACTGAAGCTTTCTTT.

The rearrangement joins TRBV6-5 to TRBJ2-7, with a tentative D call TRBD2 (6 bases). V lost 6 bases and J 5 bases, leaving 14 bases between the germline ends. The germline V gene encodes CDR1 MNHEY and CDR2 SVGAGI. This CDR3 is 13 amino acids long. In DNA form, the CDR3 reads TGTGCCAGCAGCCTACCCGGGGAGGACGAGCAGTACTTC. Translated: CASSLPGEDEQYF.

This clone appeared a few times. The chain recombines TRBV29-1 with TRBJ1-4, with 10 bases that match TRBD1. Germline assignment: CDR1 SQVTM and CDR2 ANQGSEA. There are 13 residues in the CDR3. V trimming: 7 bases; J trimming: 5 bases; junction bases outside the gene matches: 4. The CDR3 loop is CSGGGQGNEKLFF. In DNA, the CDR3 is TGCAGCGGGGGGGGACAGGGGAATGAAAAACTGTTTTTT.

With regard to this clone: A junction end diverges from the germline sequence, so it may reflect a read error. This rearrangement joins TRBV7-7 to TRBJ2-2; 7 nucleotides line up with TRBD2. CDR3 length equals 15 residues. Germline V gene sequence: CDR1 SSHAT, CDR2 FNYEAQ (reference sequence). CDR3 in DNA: TGTGCTAGCAGCGTTACTAGCGCGAACACCGGGGAGCTGTTTTTT. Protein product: CASSVTSANTGELFF.

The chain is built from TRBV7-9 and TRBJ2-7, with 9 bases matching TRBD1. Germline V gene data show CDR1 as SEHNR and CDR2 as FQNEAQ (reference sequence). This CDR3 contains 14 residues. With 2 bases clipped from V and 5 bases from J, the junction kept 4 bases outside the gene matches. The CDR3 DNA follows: TGTGCCAGCAGCTTATGGGACAGGGCCCACGAGCAGTACTTC. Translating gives CASSLWDRAHEQYF.

The CDR3 loop reads CASSWRGEQETQYF. The CDR3 DNA is TGCGCCAGCAGCTGGCGGGGGGAGCAAGAGACCCAGTACTTC. The rearrangement uses TRBV5-1 and TRBJ2-5, with 8 bases aligning to TRBD2. This CDR3 contains 14 residues. Unmatched junction bases numbered 3, after V lost 3 bases and J lost 2 bases. Germline assignment: CDR1 SGHRS and CDR2 YFSETQ. The full variable domain, its missing parts supplied by reference TRBV5-1 and TRBJ2-5, is KAGVTQTPRYLIKTRGQQVTLSCSPISGHRSVSWYQQTPGQGLQFLFEYFSETQRNKGNFPGRFSGRQFSNSRSEMNVSTLELGDSALYLCASSWRGEQETQYFGPGTRLLVL.